This T cell receptor beta chain was sequenced during a study of regulatory T cells in long-lasting Graves disease. Regarding time point: persistent/refractory GD, antithyroid drugs over 5 years with positive TRAb. From RNA extracted from PBMCs, the TCR library was made. Researchers made TCR beta libraries by using iRepertoire HTBI primers and running Arm-PCR on CDR3 regions. One entry per CDR3 protein, called by TCRdb with MiXCR from the multiplex PCR reads. The sample consists of 300,000 to 350,000 distinct CDR3 sequences, about 20% of them appearing once. Germline V gene sequence: CDR1 MNHEY, CDR2 SVGEGT. Trimming left V 0 bases short and J 2 bases short, with 10 bases between. The CDR3 is 15 residues long.

Sequenced material: peripheral blood mononuclear cells (PBMCs), taken when the disease was refractory, from a patient treated with antithyroid drugs. This chain uses TRBV6-2 or TRBV6-3 with TRBJ1-1, with no clear D. The TCR originated in a female donor with Graves disease. The CDR3 region has the DNA TGTGCCAGCAGTTACTCGATGAGTCTTAACACTGAAGCTTTCTTT. Translated, it gives CASSYSMSLNTEAFF.